The next 24 T cell receptor beta chains were all read from a single sample in a study of STAT5B mutations in CD4+ large granular lymphocyte leukemia. The assay was immunoSEQ multiplex PCR, and TCRdb's table has in-frame clones only and misses some. The sample lists about 30,000 clones, more than 65% occurring once. What was sequenced was CD4+ T cells from blood buffy coats. These TCRs come from a human donor in good health.

The V call is TRBV7-2, the J call TRBJ2-6; D remains unclear. Germline CDR1 is SGHTA and CDR2 is FQGNSA. CDR3 length: 17 amino acids. V gave up 5 bases and J gave up 0 bases, with 14 bases separating them. This CDR3 is CASSPRAESSGANVLTF. DNA for the CDR3: TGTGCCAGCAGCCCCCGGGCGGAGAGCTCTGGGGCCAACGTCCTGACTTTC.

The chain is built from TRBV28 and TRBJ1-4; tentative D call: TRBD1 (5 bases). Between the trimmed V and J ends, which lost 4 bases and 6 bases, there was a span of 9 bases. Germline lookup yields CDR1 MDHEN and CDR2 SYDVKM. The CDR3 is 13 amino acids. The DNA for the CDR3 is TGTGCCAGCAGTTCGGACAAGTATGAAAAACTGTTTTTT. It encodes CASSSDKYEKLFF.

V gene TRBV27 combines with J gene TRBJ2-7, with 9 bases matching TRBD1. V was pared by 0 bases and J by 2 bases, with 5 bases of the junction left unmatched. CDR1 MNHEY and CDR2 SMNVEV come from the germline V gene (reference sequence). The length of the CDR3 is 16 residues. In DNA, the CDR3 is TGTGCCAGCAGTTTATCGGGACAGGGCACTACCTACGAGCAGTACTTC. This translates into CASSLSGQGTTYEQYF.

The rearrangement joins TRBV5-5 to TRBJ1-2; 9 bases agree with TRBD1. The CDR3 extends over 16 amino acids. CDR1 and CDR2 from the germline V gene are SGHKS and YYEKEE (reference sequence). The V gene end was trimmed by 0 bases and the J gene end by 2 bases; junction bases not matched to a gene: 5. CDR3 nucleotides: TGTGCCAGCAGCTTGGGGACAGGGGACATAAACTATGGCTACACCTTC. It translates to CASSLGTGDINYGYTF.

The genes are TRBV2 and TRBJ2-7; D is perhaps TRBD2 (6 bases). Per germline, CDR1 SNHLY and CDR2 FYNNEI. This CDR3 has 14 residues. V lost 7 bases, J lost 0 bases, and 13 bases lay in between. This CDR3 is CASTVGGTSYEQYF. The CDR3 nucleotides read TGTGCCAGCACCGTTGGGGGGACCTCCTACGAGCAGTACTTC.

This chain joins TRBV29-1 and TRBJ2-1; D not certain. Germline-derived CDR1 and CDR2 are SQVTM and ANQGSEA. CDR3 length: 13 residues. V was shortened by 1 base and J by 6 bases, with 10 bases between the two germline ends. CDR3 in amino acids: CSVEGSGRNEQFF. DNA for the CDR3: TGCAGCGTTGAAGGGTCCGGGCGCAATGAGCAGTTCTTC.

The chain carries TRBV6-4 and TRBJ2-3; 9 bases map to TRBD1. This CDR3 has 15 residues. In germline, CDR1 is MRHNA, CDR2 SNTAGT. V shed 5 bases and J 3 bases; nucleotides not matched to a gene: 6. The CDR3 sequence: CASSLRDRVTDTQYF. CDR3 DNA: TGTGCCAGCAGTCTCCGGGACAGGGTGACAGATACGCAGTATTTT.

The V gene is TRBV28, the J gene TRBJ2-6; no reliable D call. From germline, CDR1 is MDHEN and CDR2 SYDVKM. CDR3 size: 13 residues. Trimming shortened V by 7 bases and J by 0 bases, and 4 bases separated the two germline ends. The CDR3 protein is CASTVSGANVLTF. The CDR3 DNA follows: TGTGCCAGCACAGTCTCTGGGGCCAACGTCCTGACTTTC. The full variable domain, completed using reference TRBV28 and TRBJ2-6, is DVKVTQSSRYLVKRTGEKVFLECVQDMDHENMFWYRQDPGLGLRLIYFSYDVKMKEKGDIPEGYSVSREKKERFSLILESASTNQTSMYLCASTVSGANVLTFGAGSRLTVL.

The rearrangement joins TRBV5-1 to TRBJ2-6; D possibly uses TRBD1 or TRBD2 (5 bases each). The CDR3 is 15 residues long. Trimming pared 4 bases from V and 4 bases from J, leaving 12 bases between. From germline, CDR1 is SGHRS and CDR2 YFSETQ. CDR3 amino acids: CASSPGTSGANVLTF. The CDR3 DNA reads as TGCGCCAGCAGCCCCGGGACCTCCGGGGCCAACGTCCTGACTTTC.

The chain uses TRBV7-2 and TRBJ2-7, with 10 bases identical to TRBD1. The CDR3 covers 13 residues. The germline CDR1 and CDR2 sequences are SGHTA and FQGNSA. Losses at the gene ends were 3 bases for V and 5 bases for J; bases not matched to a gene: 1. The CDR3 region has the DNA TGTGCCAGCAGCTTGGGGACAGGGGACGAGCAGTACTTC. Encoded protein: CASSLGTGDEQYF.

V gene TRBV5-4 combines with J gene TRBJ2-3; TRBD2 matches at 9 bases. Looked up from germline, CDR1 is SGHNT and CDR2 is YYREEE (reference sequence). V lost 7 bases, J lost 2 bases, and 14 bases stayed unmatched. CDR3 length equals 17 residues. The chain's CDR3 is CASGTQGLAPPTDTQYF. The CDR3 DNA is TGTGCCAGCGGGACCCAAGGACTAGCGCCTCCCACAGATACGCAGTATTTT.

The chain joins TRBV4-1 to TRBJ1-2; 8 bases align to TRBD1. With 4 bases clipped from V and 4 bases from J, the junction kept 8 bases outside the gene matches. Germline CDR1 and CDR2: MGHRA and YSYEKL. The CDR3 covers 15 residues. Here the CDR3 reads CASSREQGGGYGYTF. The CDR3 coding sequence is TGCGCCAGCAGCCGAGAACAGGGGGGAGGCTATGGCTACACCTTC.

For the CDR3, the DNA is TGTGCCAGCAGCCAAGTCCCCGCCAGGGTCCACGAGCAGTACTTC. Amino acid sequence: CASSQVPARVHEQYF. This chain connects TRBV14 to TRBJ2-7; possibly TRBD1 for D (5 bases). V lost 1 base to trimming and J lost 5 bases, with 15 bases between them. Germline V lookup: CDR1 SGHDN, CDR2 FVKESK. The CDR3 loop spans 15 amino acids.

In this sample, this clone turned up a few times. The chain has TRBV14 and TRBJ2-2; 8 positions agree with TRBD2. Germline lookup yields CDR1 SGHDN and CDR2 FVKESK. The CDR3 length is 15 residues. Trimming at V came to 4 bases and at J to 4 bases, leaving 5 bases not matched to a gene. The chain's CDR3 is CASSPLGLVTGELFF. CDR3 sequence (DNA): TGTGCCAGCAGCCCCTTGGGACTAGTCACCGGGGAGCTGTTTTTT. The full variable domain, its missing parts supplied by reference TRBV14 and TRBJ2-2, is EAGVTQFPSHSVIEKGQTVTLRCDPISGHDNLYWYRRVMGKEIKFLLHFVKESKQDESGMPNNRFLAERTGGTYSTLKVQPAELEDSGVYFCASSPLGLVTGELFFGEGSRLTVL.

The chain joins TRBV10-2 to TRBJ1-1, with TRBD1 matching 7 bases. This CDR3 spans 13 amino acids. V lost 2 bases, J lost 6 bases, and 3 bases stayed unmatched. The germline gives CDR1 WSHSY, CDR2 SAAADI. CDR3 sequence (DNA): TGCGCCAGCAGTGAGAGGCAGGGGGCTGAAGCTTTCTTT. This encodes CASSERQGAEAFF.

V and J are TRBV11-2 and TRBJ1-2; D is possibly TRBD1 (5 bases). V lost 1 base and J lost 7, with 10 bases in between. Germline loops: CDR1 SGHAT, CDR2 FQNNGV. The CDR3 totals 13 residues. CDR3 in amino acids: CASSLGGTTGYTF. The CDR3 DNA sequence: TGTGCCAGCAGCTTAGGAGGGACGACTGGCTACACCTTC.

J is TRBJ2-1 and V is TRBV4-3; no clear D gene. Trimming pared 4 bases from V and 10 bases from J, leaving 11 bases between. Germline-derived CDR1 and CDR2 are LGHNA and YSLEER. This CDR3 is built from 12 residues. In DNA, the CDR3 is TGCGCCAGCAGCCGAGTCGGACGGGAGCAGTTCTTC. Protein product: CASSRVGREQFF.

The chain joins TRBV6-1 to TRBJ1-1; D uncertain. The V and J ends lost 7 bases and 0 bases respectively, with 3 bases between them. Germline CDR1 reads MNHNS; CDR2 reads SASEGT. This CDR3 contains 11 residues. As DNA, the CDR3 is TGTGCCAGCACCCTGAACACTGAAGCTTTCTTT. It codes for CASTLNTEAFF.

In this sample, this clone turned up once. The chain uses TRBV19 and TRBJ1-5; no reliable D call. The CDR3 consists of 15 residues. CDR1 is LNHDA and CDR2 is SQIVND in the germline V gene (reference sequence). V was trimmed by 6 bases and J by 4 bases, leaving 16 bases between them. DNA for the CDR3: TGTGCCAGTAGCAACGAGCCTTACTCAAATCAGCCCCAGCATTTT. Protein sequence: CASSNEPYSNQPQHF. Filled out from reference TRBV19 and TRBJ1-5, the complete variable domain reads DGGITQSPKYLFRKEGQNVTLSCEQNLNHDAMYWYRQDPGQGLRLIYYSQIVNDFQKGDIAEGYSVSREKKESFPLTVTSAQKNPTAFYLCASSNEPYSNQPQHFGDGTRLSIL.

The chain has TRBV30 and TRBJ2-7; perhaps TRBD1 as D (5 bases). The germline V and J ends were trimmed by 2 bases and 7 bases, with 12 bases remaining between them. This CDR3 is 12 amino acids long. Germline V gives CDR1 GTSNPN, CDR2 SVGIG (reference sequence). CDR3 region: CAWSTGYGEQYF. The CDR3 nucleotides are TGTGCCTGGAGTACAGGATACGGGGAGCAGTACTTC.

This clone was found a few times. The chain links TRBV6-5 to TRBJ1-6; D is unclear. Trimming stripped 7 bases from V and 8 bases from J, with 12 bases between. The CDR3 sequence is 13 residues long. CDR1 MNHEY and CDR2 SVGAGI come from the germline V gene. This CDR3 reads CASKVRRDSPLHF. CDR3 nucleotide sequence: TGTGCCAGCAAGGTCCGGCGAGATTCACCCCTCCACTTT.

This CDR3 is CASSPRLAASEQYF. The CDR3 DNA reads as TGTGCCAGCAGCCCTAGACTAGCAGCCTCCGAGCAGTACTTC. This sequence joins TRBV7-2 and TRBJ2-7; 7 nucleotides agree with TRBD2. The germline V gene encodes CDR1 SGHTA and CDR2 FQGNSA. This CDR3 region has 14 residues. J was trimmed by 6 bases and V by 5 bases; bases with no gene match: 10.

This chain links TRBV18 with TRBJ1-1; 8 bases map to TRBD1. Germline V gives CDR1 KGHSH, CDR2 LQKENI. Trimming removed 3 bases from V and 4 bases from J; junction bases left unmatched: 10. This CDR3 has 16 amino acids. Here the CDR3 DNA reads TGTGCCAGCTCACCCTCCACCCCTACAGGGGGCACTGAAGCTTTCTTT. Translating gives CASSPSTPTGGTEAFF.

The chain couples TRBV6-5 to TRBJ2-2, with D uncertain. The germline V gene encodes CDR1 MNHEY and CDR2 SVGAGI. The CDR3 runs 13 residues. Trimming shortened V by 2 bases and J by 4 bases, and 5 bases separated the two germline ends. The CDR3 protein is CASSYIGTGELFF. CDR3 sequence (DNA): TGTGCCAGCAGTTACATCGGCACCGGGGAGCTGTTTTTT.